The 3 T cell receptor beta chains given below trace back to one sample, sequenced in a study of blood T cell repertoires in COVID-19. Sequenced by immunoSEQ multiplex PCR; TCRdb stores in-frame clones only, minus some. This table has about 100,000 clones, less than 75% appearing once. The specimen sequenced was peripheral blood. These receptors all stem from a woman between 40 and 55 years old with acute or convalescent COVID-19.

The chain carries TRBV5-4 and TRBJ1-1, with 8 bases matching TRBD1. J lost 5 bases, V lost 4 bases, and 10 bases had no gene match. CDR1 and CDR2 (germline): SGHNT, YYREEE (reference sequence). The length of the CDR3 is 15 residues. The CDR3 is CASSPLQGGGTEAFF. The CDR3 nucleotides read TGTGCCAGCAGCCCCCTACAGGGGGGAGGGACTGAAGCTTTCTTT.

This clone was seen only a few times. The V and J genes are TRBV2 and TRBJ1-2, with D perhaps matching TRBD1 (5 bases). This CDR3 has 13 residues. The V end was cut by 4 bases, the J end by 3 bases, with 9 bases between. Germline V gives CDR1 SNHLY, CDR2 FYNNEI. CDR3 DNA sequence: TGTGCCAGCAGTGTTGGGACTTACTATGGCTACACCTTC. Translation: CASSVGTYYGYTF.

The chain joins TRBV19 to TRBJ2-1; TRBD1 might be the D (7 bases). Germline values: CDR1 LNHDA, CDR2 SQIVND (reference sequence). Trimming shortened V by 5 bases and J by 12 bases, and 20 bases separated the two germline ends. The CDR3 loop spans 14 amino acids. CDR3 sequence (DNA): TGTGCCAGTAGTGCGGGACAGTTAGGGTCGGGGCAGTTCTTC. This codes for CASSAGQLGSGQFF.